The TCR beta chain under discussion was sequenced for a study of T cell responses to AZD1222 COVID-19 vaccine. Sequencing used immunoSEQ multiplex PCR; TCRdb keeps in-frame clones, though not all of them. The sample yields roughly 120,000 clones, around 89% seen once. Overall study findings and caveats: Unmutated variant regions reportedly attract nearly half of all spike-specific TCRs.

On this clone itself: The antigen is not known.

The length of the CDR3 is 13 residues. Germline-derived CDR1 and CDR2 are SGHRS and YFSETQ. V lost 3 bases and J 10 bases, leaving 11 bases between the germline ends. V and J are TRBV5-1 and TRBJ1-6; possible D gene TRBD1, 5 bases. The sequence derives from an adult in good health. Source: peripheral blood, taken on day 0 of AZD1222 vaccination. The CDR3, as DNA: TGCGCCAGCAGCTCGCAGGGTGGCTCACCCCTCCACTTT. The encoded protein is CASSSQGGSPLHF.